What follows is one TCR beta chain and its context. Its antigen is unidentified. Trimming removed 3 bases from V and 10 bases from J, with 18 bases in between. This CDR3 region has 14 residues. From germline, CDR1 is SNHLY and CDR2 FYNNEI. It was genomic DNA that served as the template for profiling TCR beta VDJ and CDR3. TCRdb ran MiXCR on the reads and lists one entry per CDR3 protein. Among fewer than 200,000 distinct CDR3 sequences, less than 50% were seen once, and the ten largest hold roughly 1.8%. The data stem from a study of CD8+CD57+ T cells in acquired aplastic anemia. At the level of the study: Sorted CD4+ and CD8+ cell DNA averaged around 3 ug.

Patients who underwent sequencing had shown CD8+CD57+ cell expansion by flow cytometry. Findings and limits, study-wide: Around 27 sequences, all CD8+ CDR3, were shared between patients and controls.

Sequenced input: sorted CD4+, CD8+, or CD8+CD57+ T cells (not recorded which) from PBMCs. This chain links TRBV2 with TRBJ1-1; a possible D gene is TRBD1 (5 bases). This clonotype was sampled from a human donor with aplastic anemia. The DNA for the CDR3 is TGTGCCAGCAGTGAGGCCGGGCCAGGGAGGGGAGCTTTCTTT. It encodes CASSEAGPGRGAFF.